The following is a TCR beta chain sequence with its context. No antigen is known for it. Unique molecular identifiers were present on the cDNA, and a universal primer site came from template switching. From the 5' RACE reads, TCRdb called clonotypes with MiXCR, one entry per CDR3 protein. This table has 200,000 to 250,000 distinct CDR3 sequences, under 10% appearing once. The data stem from a study of identical twins. General study results and limits: With monozygotic twins, out-of-frame TCR alpha sharing exceeded what models estimated.

Germline loops: CDR1 LNHDA, CDR2 SQIVND (reference sequence). This CDR3 comprises 15 residues. Trimming left V 3 bases short and J 1 base short, with 12 bases between. This same sample was also part of a study on yellow fever vaccine responses in identical twins.

The TCR comes from a woman under 30 in good health. This rearrangement joins TRBV19 to TRBJ1-1; D is uncertain. Specimen: memory (CD45RO+) T cells sorted from blood. The CDR3 nucleotides are TGTGCCAGTAGTATCACAGCGACTAGGAACACTGAAGCTTTCTTT. It translates to CASSITATRNTEAFF.